Below, one T cell receptor (beta chain) is given with its context. This sample stems from a study of blood T cell repertoires in COVID-19. Background on the study: COVID-19 samples, acute and convalescent, were from the United States, Italy and Spain.

As originally analysed: Amplifying reference gene primers gave estimates of nucleated cell counts. Repertoires were generated with immunoSEQ multiplex PCR, while TCRdb's copy carries only in-frame clones and drops some. V and J calls and clone size are as listed in that table; D and trimming were resolved from the DNA. The profile shows 85,000 to 90,000 clones, 89% of them singletons. The germline gives CDR1 MDHEN, CDR2 SYDVKM. CDR3 size: 14 residues. The V segment lost 11 bases and the J segment 6 bases; nucleotides outside the gene matches: 14. The chain carries TRBV28 and TRBJ1-2; 8 bases match TRBD1. The sample comprised peripheral blood. This TCR came from a woman older than 75 with active COVID-19. The CDR3 DNA reads as TGTGCCTGCGAGAGACAGGGGAGGGGAAATGGCTACACCTTC. This sequence encodes CACERQGRGNGYTF.